These T cell receptor beta chains were read from a single sample in a study of T-cell reconstitution after alpha-beta-depleted transplantation in children. TCRdb passed the PCR reads through MiXCR, listing each CDR3 protein once. Of some 640,000 distinct CDR3 sequences in the sample, approximately 15% were seen once. The source material was PBMCs from the stem cell graft donor, sampled from the stem cell graft. The receptors derive from a human donor who donated a stem cell graft to a child with acute myeloid leukemia. CDR3s include the opening cysteine and the closing phenylalanine or tryptophan. The D gene is left open where the match is weak. Clone size is shown for a subset of rows, as once, few, many or a class of expanded clone.

abundance	v_gene	d_gene	j_gene	CDR3aa	CDR3nt
.	TRBV20-1	TRBD1	TRBJ1-2	CSASWDRKNYGYTF	TGCAGTGCTAGCTGGGACAGGAAAAACTATGGCTACACCTTC
few	TRBV5-1	TRBD2	TRBJ2-2	CASSLVQSGGANTGELFF	TGCGCCAGCAGCTTGGTCCAAAGCGGGGGCGCGAACACCGGGGAGCTGTTTTTT
.	TRBV12-3/TRBV12-4	TRBD1	TRBJ1-5	CASSPTGGPNQPQHF	TGTGCCAGCAGTCCTACAGGGGGCCCTAATCAGCCCCAGCATTTT
many	TRBV10-3	.	TRBJ2-1	CAISEEMYVLALPGSYNEQFF	TGTGCCATCAGTGAGGAGATGTATGTGCTAGCGCTACCGGGCTCCTACAATGAGCAGTTCTTC
.	TRBV4-3	TRBD2	TRBJ2-7	CASSQEGASGGVYEQYF	TGCGCCAGCAGCCAAGAAGGGGCTAGCGGGGGGGTGTACGAGCAGTACTTC
many	TRBV7-9	.	TRBJ1-1	CASRTGGEEAFF	TGTGCCAGCAGAACGGGGGGGGAAGAAGCTTTCTTT
many	TRBV6-5	.	TRBJ2-3	CASSYRGPAGTQYF	TGTGCCAGCAGTTACCGAGGGCCGGCGGGTACGCAGTATTTT
.	TRBV7-3	TRBD2	TRBJ2-1	CTSCLSRGGGVSYNEQFF	TGTACCAGCTGTTTATCTCGGGGGGGAGGGGTATCCTACAATGAGCAGTTCTTC
.	TRBV6-5	.	TRBJ1-5	CASSSVRARQASNQPQHF	TGTGCCAGCAGTTCGGTTAGAGCCCGACAGGCAAGCAATCAGCCCCAGCATTTT
many	TRBV12-3/TRBV12-4	.	TRBJ2-2	CASSPPGRDDTGELFF	TGTGCCAGCAGTCCCCCCGGCAGGGACGACACCGGGGAGCTGTTTTTT
.	TRBV4-3	.	TRBJ2-1	CASSRSTRNNEQFF	TGCGCCAGCAGCCGATCGACTAGAAACAATGAGCAGTTCTTC
few	TRBV9	.	TRBJ2-7	CASSVEAGFYEQYF	TGTGCCAGCAGCGTAGAGGCAGGATTCTACGAGCAGTACTTC
.	TRBV7-2	.	TRBJ2-7	CASSFLGPSYEQYF	TGTGCCAGCAGCTTCCTTGGACCAAGCTACGAGCAGTACTTC
.	TRBV19	TRBD1	TRBJ2-2	CASRDRGFTGELFF	TGTGCCAGTAGGGACAGGGGATTCACCGGGGAGCTGTTTTTT
many	TRBV12-3/TRBV12-4	TRBD1	TRBJ1-2	CASSFRDRPYYGYTF	TGTGCCAGCAGTTTTCGGGACAGGCCTTACTATGGCTACACCTTC
.	TRBV7-2	TRBD1	TRBJ2-1	CASSRRQGTYNEQFF	TGTGCCAGCAGCCGTCGACAGGGAACGTACAATGAGCAGTTCTTC
.	TRBV7-8	.	TRBJ1-2	CASSLEGRAYGYTF	TGTGCCAGCAGCTTAGAGGGCAGGGCCTATGGCTACACCTTC
.	TRBV30	.	TRBJ1-2	CAWTLDRLHGYTF	TGTGCCTGGACCCTCGACCGACTCCATGGCTACACCTTC
few	TRBV29-1	TRBD2	TRBJ2-7	CSVEDPASGGAWEQYF	TGCAGCGTTGAAGATCCGGCTAGCGGGGGGGCGTGGGAGCAGTACTTC
few	TRBV7-3	TRBD1	TRBJ1-5	CASSLQGMNQPQHF	TGTGCCAGCAGCCTACAGGGGATGAATCAGCCCCAGCATTTT
.	TRBV15	TRBD2	TRBJ2-3	CATSRVRGGRSTDTQYF	TGTGCCACCAGCAGAGTTCGGGGCGGGAGAAGCACAGATACGCAGTATTTT
few	TRBV25-1	TRBD1	TRBJ2-2	CASSASLQWTGDVKTGELFF	TGTGCCAGCAGTGCATCTCTTCAGTGGACAGGGGATGTAAAGACCGGGGAGCTGTTTTTT
.	TRBV5-4	.	TRBJ1-4	CASSLRGGLVATNEKLFF	TGTGCCAGCAGCTTGCGAGGCGGCCTAGTTGCAACTAATGAAAAACTGTTTTTT
many	TRBV6-5	.	TRBJ1-1	CASRYQTNTEAFF	TGTGCCAGCAGGTATCAGACGAACACTGAAGCTTTCTTT
.	TRBV11-2	TRBD1	TRBJ2-5	CASSLGTGGGRETQYF	TGTGCCAGCAGCCTTGGGACAGGGGGAGGACGAGAGACCCAGTACTTC
.	TRBV10-3	.	TRBJ1-5	CAISAGMDQPQHF	TGTGCCATCAGTGCCGGAATGGACCAGCCCCAGCATTTT
few	TRBV13	.	TRBJ1-2	CASSGEEGLGYTF	TGTGCCAGCAGCGGGGAGGAAGGGCTTGGCTACACCTTC
many	TRBV29-1	.	TRBJ2-2	CSVGGNTGELFF	TGCAGCGTTGGAGGGAACACCGGGGAGCTGTTTTTT
.	TRBV12-3/TRBV12-4	.	TRBJ2-3	CASSPLGGAKDTQYF	TGTGCCAGCAGTCCCTTAGGGGGGGCGAAAGATACGCAGTATTTT
few	TRBV6-5	.	TRBJ1-2	CASSYSDTLYGYTF	TGTGCCAGCAGTTACTCTGACACCCTCTATGGCTACACCTTC
many	TRBV20-1	.	TRBJ1-1	CSARAGAVNTEAFF	TGCAGTGCTAGAGCAGGCGCGGTGAACACTGAAGCTTTCTTT
many	TRBV4-3	.	TRBJ1-2	CASSQEGVTNYGYTF	TGCGCCAGCAGCCAAGAAGGGGTTACTAACTATGGCTACACCTTC
.	TRBV29-1	TRBD1	TRBJ1-2	CSVEEQGATTGGYTF	TGCAGCGTTGAGGAACAGGGGGCGACCACGGGTGGCTACACCTTC
.	TRBV20-1	TRBD2	TRBJ2-7	CSARTSGGSPGYEQYF	TGCAGTGCCCGGACTAGCGGGGGCTCCCCAGGGTACGAGCAGTACTTC
.	TRBV9	.	TRBJ2-7	CASSALTGPTYEQYF	TGTGCCAGCAGCGCCTTAACAGGGCCTACCTACGAGCAGTACTTC
few	TRBV20-1	.	TRBJ2-1	CSASPGRRSYNEQFF	TGCAGTGCTTCCCCTGGAAGGCGTTCATACAATGAGCAGTTCTTC
few	TRBV5-8	.	TRBJ2-1	CASSTRQVSYNEQFF	TGTGCCAGCAGTACCAGACAGGTCTCCTACAATGAGCAGTTCTTC
many	TRBV29-1	TRBD1	TRBJ1-3	CSVVWGQSSGNTIYF	TGCAGCGTTGTATGGGGACAGAGCTCTGGAAACACCATATATTTT
many	TRBV27	.	TRBJ1-1	CASRSLGSSHTEAFF	TGTGCCAGCCGCAGTTTAGGGTCCTCACACACTGAAGCTTTCTTT
few	TRBV7-2	.	TRBJ2-6	CASRVRSSGANVLTF	TGTGCCAGCAGGGTGAGAAGCTCTGGGGCCAACGTCCTGACTTTC
.	TRBV12-3/TRBV12-4	.	TRBJ2-7	CASSLSRKAYEQYF	TGTGCCAGCAGTTTAAGTAGGAAGGCCTACGAGCAGTACTTC
.	TRBV24-1	.	TRBJ2-1	CATSGGVDEQFF	TGTGCCACCAGTGGGGGGGTTGATGAGCAGTTCTTC
few	TRBV7-8	.	TRBJ2-1	CASSLAHREPQFF	TGTGCCAGCAGCTTAGCCCACCGAGAACCGCAGTTCTTC